This T cell receptor beta chain was found in a study of STAT5B mutations in CD4+ large granular lymphocyte leukemia. Details on this clone: Antigen specificity is unknown.

Study outcomes and limitations: The CD4+ versus CD8+ T-LGLL clonality difference may reflect limited sample size. 8/27 top patient clones versus 2/35 control clones were TRBV06-family.

Study processing details: Lowest detectable productive clonotype frequency was 2.59 x 10-5. TCRdb's copy holds only in-frame clones and misses some; the assay was immunoSEQ multiplex PCR. V, J and clone size were drawn from that table, and D and trimming were deduced from the DNA. Of 30,000 or so clones listed, 70% to 90% are singletons. Controls came from buffy coats of healthy blood donors. Germline CDR1 and CDR2: MNHNY and SVGAGI (reference sequence). Trimming cost V 2 bases and J 3 bases, with 11 bases left between them. The CDR3 length is 14 residues. V usage is TRBV6-6 and J usage is TRBJ2-7, with D perhaps TRBD1 (6 bases). Sequences were obtained from CD4+ T cells from blood buffy coats. The receptor comes from a human donor in good health. Written as DNA, the CDR3 is TGTGCCAGCAGTTACACCGAGACAGGCTACGAGCAGTACTTC. Translated, it gives CASSYTETGYEQYF.